Below are 3 T cell receptor beta chains sequenced from a single sample in a study of blood T cell repertoires in COVID-19. Sequencing was performed with immunoSEQ multiplex PCR; in TCRdb, only in-frame clones are kept and a portion is missing. The sample has 68,000 or so clones; roughly 84% are singletons. Sequenced input: peripheral blood. The receptors here all came from a middle-aged man with active COVID-19.

The V and J genes are TRBV6-5 and TRBJ1-1; 8 nucleotides align to TRBD1. Per the germline V gene, CDR1 is MNHEY and CDR2 is SVGAGI. The CDR3 is 12 amino acids. V was pared by 5 bases and J by 7 bases, with 3 bases of the junction left unmatched. The CDR3 region has the DNA TGTGCCAGCAGTCTAGGACAGGGTGAAGCTTTCTTT. Protein sequence: CASSLGQGEAFF.

This rearrangement joins TRBV28 to TRBJ1-4; no firm D call. This CDR3 is 12 amino acids long. V lost 3 bases, J lost 5 bases, and 4 bases lay in between. CDR1 and CDR2 (germline): MDHEN, SYDVKM. The CDR3, as DNA: TGTGCCAGCAGTTTCGTAAATGAAAAACTGTTTTTT. It translates to CASSFVNEKLFF.

The rearrangement joins TRBV19 to TRBJ1-2; D perhaps matches TRBD1 (6 bases). CDR3 length: 13 amino acids. Trimming shortened V by 4 bases and J by 3 bases, and 9 bases separated the two germline ends. CDR1 and CDR2 from the germline V gene are LNHDA and SQIVND (reference sequence). In nucleotides, the CDR3 is TGTGCCAGTAGTACCGGACAGTACTATGGCTACACCTTC. It yields the protein CASSTGQYYGYTF.